The rows below give T cell receptor beta chains drawn from one sample of a study of cytomegalovirus exposure and HLA in healthy donors. The protocol was immunoSEQ multiplex PCR, while the TCRdb copy is restricted to in-frame clones and leaves out a portion. The sample holds approximately 110,000 clones, around nine tenths seen once. The specimen was PBMCs. The source of these receptors is a woman younger than 35 in good health and CMV-seronegative. Both conserved end residues are part of each CDR3. Each record gives: V gene, D gene, J gene, clone size, CDR3 length, CDR3 DNA, CDR3 protein. The D gene is left open where the match is weak. Size is omitted from some rows. Given values are once, few, many or a class for expanded clones.

>TRBV2|-|TRBJ1-2|-|13
TGTGCCAGCAGTGTTACGGAGTTTTATGGCTACACCTTC
CASSVTEFYGYTF
>TRBV28|-|TRBJ1-1|once|12
TGTGCCAGCATCTCCAGGCCCACTGAAGCTTTCTTT
CASISRPTEAFF
>TRBV19|TRBD1|TRBJ1-6|-|14
TGTGCCAGTACCACAGGGGGCTATAATTCACCCCTCCACTTT
CASTTGGYNSPLHF
>TRBV5-4|-|TRBJ1-1|-|14
TGTGCCAGCAGCCTCAGGGGCCTGGCTGTTGAAGCTTTCTTT
CASSLRGLAVEAFF
>TRBV4-2|-|TRBJ2-7|-|17
TGTGCCAGCAGCCAAGGGAGCCCCCGGTTTAGCCTGTACGAGCAGTACTTC
CASSQGSPRFSLYEQYF
>TRBV6-5|TRBD2|TRBJ2-1|-|14
TGTGCCAGCAGCTTCGGGACTAGAATGGGTGAGCAGTTCTTC
CASSFGTRMGEQFF
>TRBV6-5|-|TRBJ1-3|-|13
TGTGCCAGCAGTTCCTTCTCTGGAAACACCATATATTTT
CASSSFSGNTIYF
>TRBV20-1|-|TRBJ1-6|few|11
TGCAGTGCTAGAACAGGGAGAGCCCTCCACTTT
CSARTGRALHF
>TRBV4-2|TRBD1|TRBJ1-2|-|14
TGTGCCAGCAGCCAAGCCGGACAGGGGGGAGGCTACACCTTC
CASSQAGQGGGYTF
>TRBV2|TRBD1|TRBJ2-2|-|15
TGTGCCAGCAGTGACGACAGGGCCTACACCGGGGAGCTGTTTTTT
CASSDDRAYTGELFF
>TRBV30|-|TRBJ1-1|-|11
TGTGCCTGGAGTGTAAAGCCGGAAGCTTTCTTT
CAWSVKPEAFF
>TRBV7-2|-|TRBJ2-5|-|14
TGTGCCAGCAGCCAGGGACTGGGGGGAGAGACCCAGTACTTC
CASSQGLGGETQYF
>TRBV4-3|-|TRBJ2-7|-|15
TGCGCCAGCAGCCAAGATTTTGGACAGTCACGCGAGCAGTACTTC
CASSQDFGQSREQYF
>TRBV28|TRBD2|TRBJ2-7|-|16
TGTGCCAGCAGAACCAATAAGGGAGGGCCATGGTACGAGCAGTACTTC
CASRTNKGGPWYEQYF
>TRBV2|-|TRBJ2-5|-|12
TGTGCCAGCAGCGTCGGAGGAGAGACCCAGTACTTC
CASSVGGETQYF
>TRBV19|-|TRBJ2-3|-|14
TGTGCCAGTAGGCCGGGACATCATAGGGATACGCAGTATTTT
CASRPGHHRDTQYF
>TRBV7-2|-|TRBJ2-2|-|14
TGTGCCAGCAGCTTAGACAGGGTGGCCGGGGAGCTGTTTTTT
CASSLDRVAGELFF
>TRBV15|-|TRBJ1-5|-|15
TGTGCCACCAGCAGAGATCTAATTCCCAATCAGCCCCAGCATTTT
CATSRDLIPNQPQHF
>TRBV7-2|TRBD1|TRBJ1-5|-|15
TGTGCCAGCAGCCGGTCGACAGGGGCCAATCAGCCCCAGCATTTT
CASSRSTGANQPQHF
>TRBV7-2|TRBD2|TRBJ2-4|-|16
TGTGCCAGCAGCTTAGATAGCGGGAGGGCTAGAAACATTCAGTACTTC
CASSLDSGRARNIQYF
>TRBV12-5|TRBD1|TRBJ1-2|-|13
TGTGCTAGTGGTTCTTCAGGGGGAGGTGGCTACACCTTC
CASGSSGGGGYTF
>TRBV5-5|TRBD2|TRBJ2-2|-|18
TGTGCCAGCAGCCGCCGAAAACTAGCGGTTGTGGACACCGGGGAGCTGTTTTTT
CASSRRKLAVVDTGELFF